This TCR beta chain was profiled in a study of cytomegalovirus exposure and HLA in healthy donors. For the study at large: Approximately 200 million T cells yielded roughly 120 million unique TCR beta sequences in earlier analysis.

Study observations and caveats: It was shown in a later analysis that HLA-associated TCR beta chains were more clonally expanded than other, equally common chains. The classifier, whose performance was assessed in both the original and validation cohorts, reportedly diagnosed cytomegalovirus status with high specificity and sensitivity.

The length of the CDR3 is 15 residues. V shed 6 bases and J 4 bases; nucleotides not matched to a gene: 9. CDR1 is MNHNS, CDR2 SASEGT, per germline. In its sample, this clone was seen once. Its antigen is currently unknown. The PCR made use of 60 Vbeta and 13 Jbeta primers. This table comes from immunoSEQ multiplex PCR, and its TCRdb copy is limited to in-frame clones, with some not included. Here the sample spans approximately 70,000 clones, around 76% being singletons. This TCR was recovered from a man aged 50-60 years in good health and CMV-seronegative. The sequenced material came from PBMCs. The chain employs TRBV6-1 and TRBJ2-1, with 7 bases lining up with TRBD1. The CDR3: CASSAGTVLYNEQFF. The CDR3 DNA sequence: TGTGCCAGCAGCGCCGGGACAGTACTTTACAATGAGCAGTTCTTC.